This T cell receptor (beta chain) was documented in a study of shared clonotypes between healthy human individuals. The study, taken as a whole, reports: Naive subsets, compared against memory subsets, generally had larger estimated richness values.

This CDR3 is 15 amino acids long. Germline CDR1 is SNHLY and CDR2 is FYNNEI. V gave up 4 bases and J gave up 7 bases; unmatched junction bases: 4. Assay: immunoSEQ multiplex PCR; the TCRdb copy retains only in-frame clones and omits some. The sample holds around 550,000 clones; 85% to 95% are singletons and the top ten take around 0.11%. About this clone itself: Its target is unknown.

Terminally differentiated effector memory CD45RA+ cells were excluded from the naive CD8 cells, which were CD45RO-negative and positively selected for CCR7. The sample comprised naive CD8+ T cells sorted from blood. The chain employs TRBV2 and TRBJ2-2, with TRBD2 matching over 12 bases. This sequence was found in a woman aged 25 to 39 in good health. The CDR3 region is CASSGLAGVSGELFF. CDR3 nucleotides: TGTGCCAGCAGTGGACTAGCGGGAGTAAGCGGGGAGCTGTTTTTT.